This T cell receptor beta chain came from a study of blood T cell repertoires in COVID-19. Trimming took 3 bases from V and 6 from J, leaving 9 bases between them. The CDR3 extends over 12 amino acids. Germline V lookup: CDR1 DFQATT, CDR2 SNEGSKA (reference sequence). Per the authors' pipeline: Reference gene primers were amplified, and this amplification served to estimate nucleated cell counts. TCRdb's table, derived via immunoSEQ multiplex PCR, lists solely in-frame clones and lacks some. V, J and clone size reflect that table, while D and trimming were determined from the DNA. The sample lists 130,000 to 150,000 clones; roughly 85% were seen once.

This clonotype originated in a human donor with acute or convalescent COVID-19. The donor label of this sample is uncertain. Sequenced input: peripheral blood. The rearrangement joins TRBV20-1 to TRBJ2-1; D remains ambiguous. CDR3 region: CSASAPSNEQFF. The CDR3 DNA reads TGCAGTGCTAGTGCCCCCAGCAATGAGCAGTTCTTC.